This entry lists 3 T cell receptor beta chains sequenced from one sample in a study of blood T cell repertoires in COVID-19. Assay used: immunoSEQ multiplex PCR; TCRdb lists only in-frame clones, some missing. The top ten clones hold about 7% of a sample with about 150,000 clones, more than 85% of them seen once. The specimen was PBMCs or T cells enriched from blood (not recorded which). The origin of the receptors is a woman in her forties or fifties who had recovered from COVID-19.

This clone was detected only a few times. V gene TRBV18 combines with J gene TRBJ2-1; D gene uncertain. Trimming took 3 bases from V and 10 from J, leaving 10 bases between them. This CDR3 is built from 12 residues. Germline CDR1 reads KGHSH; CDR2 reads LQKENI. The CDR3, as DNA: TGTGCCAGCTCACCGATGGCCATCGAGCAGTTCTTC. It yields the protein CASSPMAIEQFF.

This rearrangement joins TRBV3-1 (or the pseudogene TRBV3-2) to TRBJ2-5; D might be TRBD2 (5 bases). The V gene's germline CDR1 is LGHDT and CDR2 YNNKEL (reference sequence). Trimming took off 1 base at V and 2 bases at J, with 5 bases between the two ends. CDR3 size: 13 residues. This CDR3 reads CASSQAGQETQYF. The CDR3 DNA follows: TGTGCCAGCAGCCAAGCGGGACAAGAGACCCAGTACTTC.

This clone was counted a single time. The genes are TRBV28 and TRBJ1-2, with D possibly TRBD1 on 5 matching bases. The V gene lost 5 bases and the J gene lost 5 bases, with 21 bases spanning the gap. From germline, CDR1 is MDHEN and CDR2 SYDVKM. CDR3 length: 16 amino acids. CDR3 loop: CASSLGARGGSYGYTF. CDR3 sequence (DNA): TGTGCCAGCAGTCTTGGCGCAAGGGGCGGATCGTATGGCTACACCTTC.